This TCR beta chain was captured by sequencing in a study of OX40 agonist ivuxolimab in advanced cancers. The study in broad terms: Ivuxolimab, which targeted the costimulatory receptor OX40 (CD134), was an agonistic, fully human IgG2 monoclonal antibody. Intravenous ivuxolimab was administered to patients every 2 weeks at six dose levels: 0.01, 0.1, 0.3, 1.5, 3 and 10 mg/kg. Among the roughly 52 dose-escalation patients, approximately 20 had hepatocellular carcinoma, approximately 15 melanoma, 9 renal cell carcinoma and 9 head and neck cancer. In the dose-escalation cohort, 82.7% of patients were male, and the mean age was around 60 years, with a range of roughly 23 to 85. Prior anti-PD-1, anti-PD-L1 or anti-CTLA-4 therapy was permitted, and checkpoint inhibitors had been received by around 39% of dose-escalation patients. Three dose-escalation patients achieved partial responses, one with hepatocellular carcinoma and two with cutaneous melanoma. Peripheral TCRbeta sequencing was intended to test whether TCR sequence diversity was altered and clonal T-cell expansion was caused by ivuxolimab. The monotherapy dose-escalation portion (N of about 57 patients) of the phase I ivuxolimab trial is reported in the paper.

What the study reported, not specific to this receptor: Partial responders in the 0.1-3.0 mg/kg groups had among the lowest normalized peripheral clonal expansion, especially among CD8+ T cells. Low levels of normalized T-cell clonal expansion were also shown by some nonresponding patients. Which antigens the clonally expanded peripheral T cells were specific for was not determined. At doses of 0.1 to 3.0 mg/kg, clonal expansion of both CD4+ and CD8+ blood T cells was observed from baseline to week 6. On average, CD8+ T cells showed more expanded clones than CD4+ T cells after ivuxolimab.

Genomic DNA was extracted from sorted cells for sequencing of the TCRbeta CDR3 region. The immunoSEQ Assay was used to sequence the TCRbeta CDR3 regions. Held by TCRdb, this immuneACCESS table contains in-frame sequences only and omits some clones. Under half of the omission traces to an unresolved V gene where checked; the cause of the rest is unknown. The sample includes 70,000 to 95,000 clones, with just over 90% observed a single time. The ten largest clones take up around 0.51% of the sample. Patients with a history of autoimmune disease or receiving systemic immunosuppression were excluded from the trial. Peripheral blood for TCR sequencing was collected from all dose cohorts at baseline, on cycle 4 day 1, and on cycle 7 day 1. Samples were obtained from an open-label, multicenter, first-in-human phase I dose-escalation trial of ivuxolimab. Adults with locally advanced or metastatic melanoma, renal cell carcinoma, hepatocellular carcinoma or head and neck squamous cell carcinoma were enrolled in the trial. Before TCR sequencing, CD4+ and CD8+ T cells were separately sorted from peripheral blood.

As for this clone: Its antigen remains undetermined. No base quality values were provided; no much bigger clone lies one nucleotide off.

The starting material was CD4+ or CD8+ T cells sorted from blood, obtained in a trial of the OX40 agonist ivuxolimab. This sequence originates from an adult with an advanced solid tumor such as melanoma, head and neck, liver or kidney cancer.

CDR3 protein: CASREDLNTEAFF. The sequenced DNA is TGTGCCAGCAGAGAGGACTTGAACACTGAAGCTTTCTTT. This receptor chain uses TRBV6-1 and TRBJ1-1, with no D gene named confidently. The CDR3 measures 13 amino acids from cysteine to phenylalanine. Here the CDR3 DNA is all that survives: 39 bases in frame from base 1. CDR1 and CDR2 are read off the germline V gene as MNHNS and SASEGT. V and J lose 6 bases and 0 bases, and a span of 8 bases separates them.